Following are 5 T cell receptor beta chains from one sample sequenced in a study of blood T cell repertoires in COVID-19 (dated by TCRdb to about 2020). The method was the immunoSEQ multiplex PCR assay. TCRdb re-hosts the immuneACCESS table, in-frame sequences only. Its copies lack some clones; in the studies checked, an unresolved V gene accounts for under half of them, and the cause for the rest is not known. In all, the sample holds around 100,000 clones, and roughly 80% of those were seen once. The top ten clones comprise about an eighth of the sample. Sequencing was performed on peripheral blood. These TCRs come from a man between 50 and 59 years old with active or convalescent COVID-19.

The chain carries TRBV19 and TRBJ1-1; no firm D call. CDR1 and CDR2 (germline): LNHDA, SQIVND (reference sequence). The ends were cut back, 1 base at V and 0 bases at J, with 9 bases in the middle. CDR3 length equals 15 residues. The CDR3 is CASSIVSGLNTEAFF. DNA for the CDR3: TGTGCCAGTAGTATAGTTAGCGGGCTGAACACTGAAGCTTTCTTT. Full variable domain (missing parts from reference TRBV19 and TRBJ1-1): DGGITQSPKYLFRKEGQNVTLSCEQNLNHDAMYWYRQDPGQGLRLIYYSQIVNDFQKGDIAEGYSVSREKKESFPLTVTSAQKNPTAFYLCASSIVSGLNTEAFFGQGTRLTVV.

The rearrangement joins TRBV6-1 to TRBJ2-3, with 9 positions matching TRBD1. With 2 bases clipped from V and 6 bases from J, the junction kept 6 bases outside the gene matches. Germline V gives CDR1 MNHNS, CDR2 SASEGT. This CDR3 has 15 residues. For the CDR3, the DNA is TGTGCCAGCAGTGAATGGGACAGGGAGGCGGATACGCAGTATTTT. This gives the protein CASSEWDREADTQYF.

This clone was recorded a few times. The rearrangement joins TRBV15 to TRBJ1-3; 8 bases line up with TRBD1. V shed 5 bases, J shed 0 bases, and the junction held 9 bases outside the gene matches. The CDR3 consists of 17 residues. In germline, CDR1 is LNHNV, CDR2 YYDKDF (reference sequence). The CDR3 spells CATSPVRTGTSGNTIYF. In DNA, the CDR3 is TGTGCCACCAGCCCAGTCAGGACAGGGACCTCTGGAAACACCATATATTTT.

This chain links TRBV5-1 with TRBJ2-7; 7 positions match TRBD1. The CDR3 sequence is 11 residues long. After removal of 7 bases from V and 6 bases from J, the junction contained 4 bases not matched to a gene. Germline V lookup: CDR1 SGHRS, CDR2 YFSETQ. The CDR3 bases are TGCGCCAGCGGGCAGGGGGTCGAGCAGTACTTC. It codes for CASGQGVEQYF. Based on the CDR3 plus reference TRBV5-1 and TRBJ2-7, the full variable domain is KAGVTQTPRYLIKTRGQQVTLSCSPISGHRSVSWYQQTPGQGLQFLFEYFSETQRNKGNFPGRFSGRQFSNSRSEMNVSTLELGDSALYLCASGQGVEQYFGPGTRLTVT.

This chain joins TRBV12-3 or TRBV12-4 and TRBJ2-2; D is perhaps TRBD1 (7 bases). The CDR3 loop spans 13 amino acids. V was pared by 5 bases and J by 6 bases, with 10 bases between. CDR3 loop: CASSPRGAGELFF. The DNA of the CDR3 is TGTGCCAGCAGTCCCAGGGGGGCCGGGGAGCTGTTTTTT.